This T cell receptor (beta chain) was obtained from a study of post-analysis software for immune sequencing data. Study at large: Several disease courses (relapsing-remitting, secondary progressive and progressive-relapsing) of multiple sclerosis were included. Study-wide points: Multiple sclerosis patients had significantly lower normalized Chao1 diversity than controls. Samples from a shared batch, those prepared together, strongly co-clustered by F measure. Five or six TRBV segments (TRBV5-6, TRBV5-1 and TRBV20-1 among them) occurred more frequently in patients than in controls.

The CDR3 is 15 amino acids. V was cut by 3 bases and J by 6 bases, with 15 bases left in between. CDR1 DFQATT and CDR2 SNEGSKA come from the germline V gene (reference sequence). Every TCR beta cDNA library bore unique molecular identifiers. TCRdb itself ran the PCR reads through MiXCR, one entry per CDR3 protein. The sample contains roughly 600,000 distinct CDR3 sequences, 44% of which appear only once. As regards this clonotype: Its cognate antigen is unknown.

The clonotype originates from a girl aged 10 to 17 with multiple sclerosis. This chain connects TRBV20-1 to TRBJ1-6, with a weak D call TRBD1 (5 bases). Material for sequencing was blood. This CDR3 reads CSASPSGGFNSPLHF. The CDR3 DNA reads TGCAGTGCTAGTCCTTCGGGGGGTTTTAATTCACCCCTCCACTTT.